The clone carrying this TCR beta chain was detected ten times or more. What it binds is not known. Looked up from germline, CDR1 is MNHEY and CDR2 is SVGAGI. The CDR3 sequence is 13 residues long. V was shortened by 2 bases and J by 12 bases, with 16 bases between the two germline ends. The sample is drawn from a study of read filtering for tumor transcriptome and immune sequencing. About the study: The cohort had roughly 16 men and about 15 women aged about 45 to 80, mean about 68 years.

The library was built from about 400 ng RNA with molecular barcoded adaptors for alpha/delta and beta/gamma chains. TCRdb re-derived calls from the reads in MiXCR, one entry per CDR3 protein. Found here are around 65,000 distinct CDR3 sequences, about 19% of them singletons; the top ten hold about 14%. Study-wide findings and caveats: IR-seq and RNA-seq agreed better without single-read clonotypes. Compared with RNA-seq, IR-seq gave much higher clonotype depth and reliability.

Sample: a population of CD138-negative cells sorted from bone marrow. The TCR sequence derives from a donor over 35 with multiple myeloma. The V and J genes are TRBV6-5 and TRBJ1-1; D gene unclear. Here the CDR3 DNA reads TGTGCCAGCAGTTACGGAGGTGGAGTTGGAACTTTCTTT. This gives the protein CASSYGGGVGTFF.